The T cell receptor beta chain under discussion was sequenced for a study of control samples from healthy donors and cancer patients. TCRdb keeps only in-frame clones here, not all; method: immunoSEQ multiplex PCR. The sample lists under 150,000 clones, just under 95% occurring once. The CDR3 is made up of 13 amino acids. The V gene lost 0 bases and the J gene lost 8 bases, with 9 bases spanning the gap. The receptor's source is a man aged 30-40 years in good health. The sample was blood. The J gene is TRBJ2-3, the V gene TRBV12-3 or TRBV12-4; no firm D call. As DNA, the CDR3 is TGTGCCAGCAGTTTAGCGGGCAGTTCTACGCAGTATTTT. Protein sequence: CASSLAGSSTQYF.